These 27 T cell receptor beta chains came from one sample sequenced in a study of post-analysis software for immune sequencing data (dated by TCRdb to the mid-2010s). Points the paper makes about the study in general: Patients showed significantly higher frequencies than controls for about five TRBV segments, among them TRBV5-6, TRBV5-1 and TRBV20-1.

Libraries were built with PCR. These reads were obtained on an Illumina HiSeq 2500. Unique molecular identifiers were incorporated into TCR beta cDNA libraries to reduce PCR and sequencing biases. The public sequencing data were trimmed at Q25 with fastp and processed into clonotypes with MiXCR by TCRdb, which kept only in-frame beta chains. A single entry per CDR3 protein holds the most common genes and DNA from its merged rows. Within this sample are some 370,000 distinct CDR3 sequences, with roughly 38% of them counted one time only. 13% of the sample belongs to the ten largest clones. These receptors' antigens are unknown. Sample: blood. Receptors were obtained from a girl aged 10 to 17 with multiple sclerosis.

This clonotype was counted between two and nine times. The chain uses TRBV6-6 and TRBJ2-1; D is unresolved. This CDR3 region has 13 residues. CDR1 and CDR2 from the germline V gene are MNHNY and SVGAGI (reference sequence). With 5 bases removed from V and 8 bases from J, the gap between germline ends came to 13 bases. CDR3: CASSPGLADEQFF. CDR3 DNA: TGTGCCAGCAGTCCCGGCCTTGCCGATGAGCAGTTCTTC.

The V gene is TRBV3-1, the J gene TRBJ2-5, with 8 positions matching TRBD2. Looked up from germline, CDR1 is LGHDT and CDR2 is YNNKEL (reference sequence). The CDR3 covers 14 residues. V shed 3 bases and J 4 bases; nucleotides not matched to a gene: 4. The CDR3: CASSHGGARETQYF. CDR3 coding DNA: TGTGCCAGCAGCCACGGGGGGGCCAGAGAGACCCAGTACTTC.

This rearrangement joins TRBV2 to TRBJ1-1; TRBD1 might be the D (5 bases). Germline assignment: CDR1 SNHLY and CDR2 FYNNEI. The CDR3 is made up of 12 amino acids. The ends were cut back, 5 bases at V and 5 bases at J, with 9 bases in the middle. The CDR3 loop reads CASSPGRTEAFF. The CDR3 bases are TGTGCCAGCAGTCCGGGGCGGACTGAAGCTTTCTTT.

The V call is TRBV29-1, the J call TRBJ2-7; TRBD2 is a possible D gene (6 bases). V dropped 7 bases and J dropped 4 bases, with 17 bases sitting between them. From germline, CDR1 is SQVTM and CDR2 ANQGSEA. CDR3 length: 13 residues. The CDR3 region is CSALIGGTYEQYF. CDR3 sequence (DNA): TGCAGCGCGCTCATCGGGGGTACGTACGAGCAGTACTTC.

The chain joins TRBV18 to TRBJ2-1, with D unresolved. The V and J ends lost 0 bases and 8 bases respectively, with 8 bases between them. The CDR3 sequence is 13 residues long. Germline V lookup: CDR1 KGHSH, CDR2 LQKENI. The CDR3 region is CASSPPQTYEQFF. As DNA, the CDR3 is TGTGCCAGCTCACCACCCCAAACTTATGAGCAGTTCTTC.

This sequence joins TRBV6-1 and TRBJ1-5, with 7 bases lining up with TRBD1. V shed 6 bases and J 2 bases; nucleotides not matched to a gene: 4. CDR3 length equals 14 residues. CDR1 and CDR2 (germline): MNHNS, SASEGT. The CDR3 bases are TGTGCCAGCAGAGCCGACAGGGGCAATCAGCCCCAGCATTTT. This gives the protein CASRADRGNQPQHF.

V is TRBV7-3 and J is TRBJ2-1; D is undetermined. The CDR3 totals 15 residues. Per the germline V gene, CDR1 is SGHTA and CDR2 is FQGTGA. V lost 5 bases and J 8 bases, leaving 19 bases between the germline ends. This CDR3 is CASSPNVGPVDEQFF. CDR3 sequence (DNA): TGTGCCAGCAGCCCTAACGTTGGTCCAGTGGATGAGCAGTTCTTC.

To note about this clonotype: The junction departs from germline at one end; a sequencing error may be responsible. The genes are TRBV5-6 and TRBJ2-3; the match to TRBD2 covers 13 bases. The CDR3 totals 17 residues. Germline V gene data show CDR1 as SGHDT and CDR2 as YYEEEE. CDR3 sequence: CASSLVGLAGITDAQYF. DNA for the CDR3: TGTGCCAGCAGCTTGGTGGGACTAGCGGGGATCACAGATGCGCAGTATTTT.

The chain joins TRBV15 to TRBJ2-4; no reliable D call. The J call may be in error: the DNA end matches TRBJ2-7 better. The CDR3 length is 14 residues. Looked up from germline, CDR1 is LNHNV and CDR2 is YYDKDF (reference sequence). The CDR3 bases are TGTGCCACCAGCAGAGTAAGTACGGGCGACGAGCAGTACTTC. Its protein product is CATSRVSTGDEQYF.

The chain links TRBV20-1 to TRBJ1-4; D is ambiguous. Germline V gene data show CDR1 as DFQATT and CDR2 as SNEGSKA (reference sequence). V dropped 3 bases and J dropped 0 bases, with 11 bases sitting between them. The CDR3 runs to 15 residues. The DNA for the CDR3 is TGCAGTGCTAGTACTCCACGGGCAACTAATGAAAAACTGTTTTTT. Protein sequence: CSASTPRATNEKLFF.

The rearrangement uses TRBV6-5 and TRBJ2-5; TRBD1 matches at 10 bases. The J call is doubtful: the DNA matches TRBJ2-7 better. CDR3 length: 15 residues. Germline CDR1 is MNHEY and CDR2 is SVGAGI. Written as DNA, the CDR3 is TGTGCCAGCAGTTACTCGGGACAGGGGCCCGACGAGCAGTACTTC. This translates into CASSYSGQGPDEQYF.

There are a few counts of this clonotype. The rearrangement links TRBV20-1 to TRBJ2-5; D perhaps matches TRBD1 (6 bases). Trimming cost V 5 bases and J 11 bases, with 12 bases left between them. Germline V gives CDR1 DFQATT, CDR2 SNEGSKA (reference sequence). This CDR3 contains 10 residues. The CDR3: CSAGQYMQYF. CDR3 nucleotides: TGCAGTGCTGGACAGTATATGCAGTACTTC.

This rearrangement joins TRBV4-2 to TRBJ2-7; D is possibly TRBD1 or TRBD2 (7 bases each). Germline CDR1 reads LGHNA; CDR2 reads YNFKEQ. This CDR3 region has 18 residues. Deletions cut 1 base from V and 0 bases from J, with 19 bases between. As DNA, the CDR3 is TGTGCCAGCAGCCAAGGGGGAGGGGGCGCATTGAGCTCCTACGAGCAGTACTTC. Translated, it gives CASSQGGGGALSSYEQYF.

The gene calls are TRBV19 and TRBJ2-5; a possible D gene is TRBD1 (6 bases). The assigned J gene may be wrong: the sequence end matches TRBJ2-4 better. The germline gives CDR1 LNHDA, CDR2 SQIVND (reference sequence). This CDR3 spans 15 amino acids. CDR3 bases: TGTGCCAGTAGTGAGACAGGCGATTTTGTCAACATTCAGTACTTC. Its translation: CASSETGDFVNIQYF.

CDR3: CASSALLGGTQYF. For the CDR3, the DNA is TGTGCCAGCAGTGCTCTCCTAGGCGGGACCCAGTACTTC. The rearrangement joins TRBV2 to TRBJ2-5, with unresolved D. The germline V gene encodes CDR1 SNHLY and CDR2 FYNNEI. Trimming removed 4 bases at V and 7 bases at J, with 13 bases between. This CDR3 spans 13 amino acids.

This clonotype came up many times. The chain recombines TRBV6-5 with TRBJ2-3; a weak D match, TRBD2 (6 bases). Trimming left V 5 bases short and J 2 bases short, with 14 bases between. The germline V gene has CDR1 MNHEY and CDR2 SVGAGI. This CDR3 has 15 residues. CDR3 sequence: CASSLSSGFTDTQYF. In DNA, the CDR3 is TGTGCCAGCAGTCTCTCCAGCGGGTTCACAGATACGCAGTATTTT.

This clonotype was counted a few times. The chain is built from TRBV10-3 and TRBJ2-5; D is undetermined. Germline V gene data show CDR1 as ENHRY and CDR2 as SYGVKD. V gave up 3 bases and J gave up 1 base, with 0 bases separating them. This CDR3 contains 11 residues. In nucleotides, the CDR3 is TGTGCCATCAGTGACCAAGAGACCCAGTACTTC. Amino acids: CAISDQETQYF.

About this clonotype: At one end the junction does not follow the germline gene, possibly because of a read error. The CDR3 DNA follows: TGCAGTGCTAGAGAAGGCCACCCTAACTATGGCCACACCTTC. Translation gives CSAREGHPNYGHTF. The rearrangement uses TRBV20-1 and TRBJ1-2; D call uncertain. Germline-derived CDR1 and CDR2 are DFQATT and SNEGSKA (reference sequence). The CDR3 consists of 14 residues.

V and J are TRBV6-6 and TRBJ2-7, with TRBD1 matching 10 bases. The junction had 8 bases not matched to a gene; V was cut back by 11 bases and J by 4 bases. The CDR3 has 13 amino acids. Germline V CDR1 and CDR2: MNHNY, SVGAGI (reference sequence). The CDR3 is CAATGQGTYEQYF. In nucleotides, the CDR3 is TGTGCCGCCACGGGACAGGGGACGTACGAGCAGTACTTC.

The chain is built from TRBV4-1 and TRBJ1-1; D perhaps matches TRBD1 (5 bases). V gave up 4 bases and J gave up 3 bases, with 12 bases separating them. The CDR3 is 14 amino acids. CDR1 and CDR2 from the germline V gene are MGHRA and YSYEKL. CDR3: CASSPREGYTEAFF. In DNA, the CDR3 is TGCGCCAGCAGCCCCCGTGAGGGGTACACTGAAGCTTTCTTT.

V and J are TRBV2 and TRBJ2-3, with D possibly TRBD1 on 6 matching bases. The CDR3 is 13 residues long. Germline assignment: CDR1 SNHLY and CDR2 FYNNEI. V was clipped by 8 bases and J by 4 bases, with 13 bases between them. The CDR3 DNA is TGTGCCAGCTGGGCAGGGGCGGCAGATACGCAGTATTTT. Translated, it gives CASWAGAADTQYF.

The chain combines TRBV28 with TRBJ2-3, with D unresolved. The V and J ends lost 6 bases and 5 bases respectively, with 15 bases between them. The CDR3 extends over 14 amino acids. Germline values: CDR1 MDHEN, CDR2 SYDVKM. The CDR3 loop reads CASRRPPKQDTQYF. The CDR3 DNA reads as TGTGCCAGCAGGCGACCACCCAAACAAGATACGCAGTATTTT. The complete variable domain, with remaining parts taken from reference TRBV28 and TRBJ2-3, reads DVKVTQSSRYLVKRTGEKVFLECVQDMDHENMFWYRQDPGLGLRLIYFSYDVKMKEKGDIPEGYSVSREKKERFSLILESASTNQTSMYLCASRRPPKQDTQYFGPGTRLTVL.

V usage is TRBV20-1 and J usage is TRBJ1-1; D might be TRBD1 (5 bases). The germline V and J ends were trimmed by 6 bases and 1 base, with 12 bases remaining between them. From germline, CDR1 is DFQATT and CDR2 SNEGSKA (reference sequence). CDR3 length: 13 residues. The CDR3 DNA is TGCAGTGCCTTCGGACAACCGAACACTGAAGCTTTCTTT. It encodes CSAFGQPNTEAFF.

The chain recombines TRBV7-3 with TRBJ1-2, with D perhaps matching TRBD1 (6 bases). The germline V and J ends were trimmed by 5 bases and 0 bases, with 16 bases remaining between them. This CDR3 is 16 amino acids long. The germline gives CDR1 SGHTA, CDR2 FQGTGA. CDR3 sequence: CASSPEGGATNYGYTF. Written as DNA, the CDR3 is TGTGCCAGCAGCCCCGAGGGGGGGGCGACTAACTATGGCTACACCTTC.

V gene TRBV9 combines with J gene TRBJ2-1; D possibly corresponds to TRBD2 (6 bases). Looked up from germline, CDR1 is SGDLS and CDR2 is YYNGEE. The V end lost 0 bases, the J end lost 8 bases, and 15 bases lay between the germline ends. The length of the CDR3 is 15 residues. The CDR3 region has the DNA TGTGCCAGCAGCGTAGCGGCAGGGAGGAAAGATGAGCAGTTCTTC. As protein: CASSVAAGRKDEQFF.

V usage is TRBV7-2 and J usage is TRBJ1-2; TRBD1 aligns across 7 bases. The CDR3 has 17 residues. The germline CDR1 and CDR2 sequences are SGHTA and FQGNSA. V trimming: 5 bases; J trimming: 8 bases; junction bases outside the gene matches: 20. CDR3 in amino acids: CASSHYLTGATGGGYTF. CDR3 DNA sequence: TGTGCCAGCAGCCACTACCTTACAGGGGCTACGGGTGGGGGCTACACCTTC.

The J gene is TRBJ1-1, the V gene TRBV12-5; D remains unclear. V was trimmed by 3 bases and J by 1 base, leaving 3 bases between them. Germline-derived CDR1 and CDR2 are LGHNT and FRNRAP. The CDR3 covers 12 residues. The DNA for the CDR3 is TGTGCTAGTGGTTTACAGAACACTGAAGCTTTCTTT. It translates to CASGLQNTEAFF.